A single sample gave rise to the 2 T cell receptor beta chains below, sequenced in a study of CD8+CD57+ T cells in acquired aplastic anemia. TCR beta VDJ combinations and CDR3 sequences were profiled from genomic DNA. TCRdb recomputed calls from the reads with MiXCR, one row per CDR3 protein. The sample lists some 140,000 distinct CDR3 sequences, 52% occurring once. Patients included in sequencing had previously demonstrated CD8+CD57+ cell expansion by flow cytometry. Sequencing input: sorted CD4+, CD8+, or CD8+CD57+ T cells (not recorded which) from PBMCs. These receptors originate from a human donor with aplastic anemia.

This chain uses TRBV2 with TRBJ2-7; 14 bases are a match to TRBD2. The CDR3 sequence is 15 residues long. With 7 bases clipped from V and 1 base from J, the junction kept 3 bases outside the gene matches. CDR1 and CDR2 from the germline V gene are SNHLY and FYNNEI. The CDR3 protein is CASTRTSGGSYEQYF. The CDR3 DNA reads as TGTGCCAGCACCAGGACTAGCGGGGGGTCCTACGAGCAGTACTTC.

The chain employs TRBV2 and TRBJ2-5; 11 nucleotides line up with TRBD1. CDR1 SNHLY and CDR2 FYNNEI come from the germline V gene. J lost 5 bases, V lost 8 bases, and 1 base had no gene match. This CDR3 contains 12 residues. CDR3 in amino acids: CASGDRGETQYF. As DNA, the CDR3 is TGTGCCAGCGGGGACAGGGGGGAGACCCAGTACTTC.